These 32 T cell receptor beta chains share one sample of origin, sequenced in a study of Graves' ophthalmopathy and Graves' hyperthyroidism. Transcripts of RNA were the source for amplifying TCR beta CDR3 regions. HTBI primers served in a first-round RT-PCR, which a second-round multiplex PCR followed. In TCRdb, the multiplex PCR reads were re-called with MiXCR into one record per CDR3 protein. The table lists about 740,000 distinct CDR3 sequences, roughly 40% of them singletons. Sequenced input: peripheral blood. The receptors come from an adult man with Graves' ophthalmopathy.

CDR3 DNA sequence: TGTGCCAGCAGCAGCCAAGAGCCTGACACCGGGGAGCTGTTTTTT. It specifies CASSSQEPDTGELFF. The chain carries TRBV7-3 and TRBJ2-2; no clear D gene. The CDR3 totals 15 residues. Germline CDR1 SGHTA, CDR2 FQGTGA. Trimming took 5 bases from V and 3 from J, leaving 13 bases between them.

The genes are TRBV2 and TRBJ2-2; D is unclear. This CDR3 has 13 amino acids. Germline loops: CDR1 SNHLY, CDR2 FYNNEI. Deletions cut 6 bases from V and 5 bases from J, with 10 bases between. The CDR3 nucleotides read TGTGCCAGCAGCCCCAGTTGGACCGGGGAGCTGTTTTTT. It codes for CASSPSWTGELFF.

At least ten counts were recorded for this clonotype. This sequence joins TRBV29-1 and TRBJ1-2; 7 positions match TRBD1. Per the germline V gene, CDR1 is SQVTM and CDR2 is ANQGSEA. With 4 bases clipped from V and 8 bases from J, the junction kept 4 bases outside the gene matches. The CDR3 spans 11 residues. CDR3 sequence (DNA): TGCAGCGTTGGCGACAGGGCGGGCTACACCTTC. This translates into CSVGDRAGYTF. The variable domain in full, completed from reference TRBV29-1 and TRBJ1-2, reads SAVISQKPSRDICQRGTSLTIQCQVDSQVTMMFWYRQQPGQSLTLIATANQGSEATYESGFVIDKFPISRPNLTFSTLTVSNMSPEDSSIYLCSVGDRAGYTFGSGTRLTVV.

The chain links TRBV5-1 to TRBJ2-7; the match to TRBD2 covers 13 bases. J lost 2 bases, V lost 5 bases, and 16 bases had no gene match. Germline CDR1 and CDR2: SGHRS and YFSETQ. This CDR3 region has 19 residues. The CDR3 is CASSVIIGTSGMQTYEQYF. The DNA of the CDR3 is TGCGCCAGCAGTGTAATTATAGGGACTAGCGGGATGCAGACCTACGAGCAGTACTTC.

Ten or more counts support this clonotype. The chain combines TRBV29-1 with TRBJ1-6; D unresolved. The CDR3 is 13 residues long. V lost 4 bases and J lost 0, with 4 bases in between. From germline, CDR1 is SQVTM and CDR2 ANQGSEA. The CDR3 nucleotides are TGCAGCGTTGCGGACTCCTATAATTCACCCCTCCACTTT. Its translation is CSVADSYNSPLHF.

This clonotype appeared a single time. The DNA is left out, because the CDR3 cannot be placed on it with certainty; the CDR3 is given as TCRdb lists it. The CDR3 loop reads CARGQPGSCFF. This chain links TRBV7-1 with TRBJ2-2; TRBD1, as called in the table, went unchecked against the DNA. TRBV7-1 is placed among ORFs of uncertain function. Termini included, the CDR3 measures 11 amino acids.

In this sample, this clonotype turned up many times. This rearrangement joins TRBV20-1 to TRBJ2-7, with no clear D. The CDR3 spans 11 residues. The germline gives CDR1 DFQATT, CDR2 SNEGSKA (reference sequence). Between the trimmed V and J ends, which lost 0 bases and 6 bases, there was a span of 6 bases. In DNA, the CDR3 is TGCAGTGCTAGAGATTCGGGCGAGCAGTACTTC. It is translated as CSARDSGEQYF.

This clonotype was seen a handful of times. The CDR3 DNA sequence: TGTGCCAGCGGACAGGGGGCTTATCCCTATAATTCACCCCTCCACTTT. Translating gives CASGQGAYPYNSPLHF. The chain couples TRBV9 to TRBJ1-6; TRBD1 matches at 11 bases. The junction had 5 bases not matched to a gene; V was cut back by 7 bases and J by 2 bases. Germline V gene sequence: CDR1 SGDLS, CDR2 YYNGEE. The CDR3 runs to 16 residues.

This chain uses TRBV19 with TRBJ2-7, with TRBD1 as a possible D gene (6 bases). V was clipped by 1 base and J by 2 bases, with 15 bases between them. This CDR3 is built from 16 residues. Germline values: CDR1 LNHDA, CDR2 SQIVND (reference sequence). The CDR3 region has the DNA TGTGCCAGTAGTATAGGGGACCGCAGGGGAACCTACGAGCAGTACTTC. The encoded protein is CASSIGDRRGTYEQYF.

Regarding this clonotype: Germline is not matched at one junction end, which may reflect a read error. The V call is TRBV10-3, the J call TRBJ1-3, with D perhaps TRBD1 (6 bases). Germline V gives CDR1 ENHRY, CDR2 SYGVKD. The length of the CDR3 is 16 residues. CDR3 nucleotide sequence: TGTGCCAGCAGTTACTCAACAGGGACCTCTGGAAACACCATATATTTT. Its protein product is CASSYSTGTSGNTIYF.

With regard to this clonotype: This clone may be a read error of a much larger clone one base away. DNA of the CDR3: TGTGCCAGCAGTGGAGGGGGCAGGCGGATGGAACAGCCCCAGCATTTT. Translation: CASSGGGRRMEQPQHF. This sequence joins TRBV2 and TRBJ1-5; TRBD1 matches at 7 bases. V lost 4 bases and J lost 7; bases outside the gene matches: 13. This CDR3 has 16 amino acids. The germline CDR1 and CDR2 sequences are SNHLY and FYNNEI.

Points on this clonotype: Without the conserved terminal phenylalanine or tryptophan, this CDR3 likely stems from a read error. Because the CDR3's place on the DNA is in doubt, the DNA is left out and the CDR3 is given as listed by TCRdb. The rearrangement joins TRBV2 to TRBJ1-1. The CDR3 totals 8 residues, both ends included. Germline values: CDR1 SNHLY, CDR2 FYNNEI. The CDR3 sequence: CASSEALQ.

This clonotype was seen at least ten times. This rearrangement joins TRBV15 to TRBJ1-5; D is ambiguous. This CDR3 contains 14 residues. Germline V gene data show CDR1 as LNHNV and CDR2 as YYDKDF (reference sequence). Deletions cut 1 base from V and 2 bases from J, with 6 bases between. CDR3 DNA sequence: TGTGCCACCAGCAGAGTCCAGGGCAATCAGCCCCAGCATTTT. Translated, it gives CATSRVQGNQPQHF.

A word on this clonotype: This may be a read error, as it is one base from a much larger clone. The V and J genes are TRBV10-3 and TRBJ2-2, with 7 positions matching TRBD2. J lost 3 bases, V lost 9 bases, and 4 bases had no gene match. The CDR3 contains 13 residues. Per the germline V gene, CDR1 is ENHRY and CDR2 is SYGVKD. CDR3 region: CAIKRGDTGELFF. In nucleotides, the CDR3 is TGTGCCATAAAGCGGGGTGACACCGGGGAGCTGTTTTTT.

This clonotype was seen at least ten times. V gene TRBV19 combines with J gene TRBJ1-3, with 10 bases lining up with TRBD1. Germline CDR1 and CDR2: LNHDA and SQIVND (reference sequence). After removal of 11 bases from V and 1 base from J, the junction contained 5 bases not matched to a gene. CDR3 length equals 14 residues. The CDR3 DNA reads as TGTGCCTCGGGACAGGGGACGTCTGGAAACACCATATATTTT. Translated: CASGQGTSGNTIYF.

This clonotype was observed a few times. V usage is TRBV6-5 and J usage is TRBJ1-5, with a weak D call TRBD1 (5 bases). This CDR3 has 13 residues. Trimming left V 4 bases short and J 5 bases short, with 9 bases between. CDR1 and CDR2 (germline): MNHEY, SVGAGI. The CDR3 DNA is TGTGCCAGCAGTTTGGGGCCCCATCAGCCCCAGCATTTT. Its protein is CASSLGPHQPQHF.

Only one count was recorded for this clonotype. This chain connects TRBV7-6 to TRBJ1-2; D is uncertain. The CDR3 extends over 15 amino acids. The ends were cut back, 8 bases at V and 1 base at J, with 17 bases in the middle. Germline V gene data show CDR1 as SGHVS and CDR2 as FNYEAQ. The CDR3 protein is CASVAQGSLNYGYTF. DNA of the CDR3: TGTGCCAGCGTTGCTCAAGGCAGCCTTAACTATGGCTACACCTTC.

Turning to this clonotype: This is likely a read error, given that the CDR3 carries no conserved phenylalanine or tryptophan at its end. This chain uses TRBV19 with TRBJ1-2, with 8 bases matching TRBD1. V gave up 2 bases and J gave up 4 bases; unmatched junction bases: 6. CDR3 length: 15 residues. Germline loops: CDR1 LNHDA, CDR2 SQIVND (reference sequence). The CDR3 sequence: CASSINRGTGYGYTL. DNA for the CDR3: TGTGCCAGTAGTATAAACCGAGGGACAGGCTATGGCTACACCCTC.

This clonotype has more than one count but fewer than ten. The chain combines TRBV20-1 with TRBJ2-7; 8 nucleotides match TRBD1. V trimming: 2 bases; J trimming: 5 bases; junction bases outside the gene matches: 8. This CDR3 spans 14 amino acids. The germline CDR1 and CDR2 sequences are DFQATT and SNEGSKA (reference sequence). This chain's CDR3 is CSARRGQVGHEQYF. In nucleotides, the CDR3 is TGCAGTGCTAGAAGGGGACAGGTAGGCCACGAGCAGTACTTC.

This clonotype was detected only a few times. The chain links TRBV10-1 to TRBJ2-2; a possible D gene is TRBD2 (5 bases). Germline V gives CDR1 WNHNN, CDR2 SYGVQD (reference sequence). The CDR3 has 14 amino acids. V lost 6 bases and J lost 0, with 8 bases in between. For the CDR3, the DNA is TGCGCCAGCAGGAGCGGCGCGAACACCGGGGAGCTGTTTTTT. This sequence encodes CASRSGANTGELFF.

There are many counts of this clonotype. The chain employs TRBV2 and TRBJ1-1; D gene ambiguous. V lost 8 bases and J 7 bases, leaving 17 bases between the germline ends. This CDR3 is built from 13 residues. Germline V CDR1 and CDR2: SNHLY, FYNNEI. The CDR3 coding sequence is TGTGCCAGCCTAACGGCCGGGTACGGTGAAGCTTTCTTT. The encoded protein is CASLTAGYGEAFF.

There are a few counts of this clonotype. This chain joins TRBV5-1 and TRBJ2-2; D remains unclear. V was shortened by 4 bases and J by 5 bases, with 6 bases between the two germline ends. The germline V gene has CDR1 SGHRS and CDR2 YFSETQ. The CDR3 is 12 residues long. This CDR3 reads CASSATTGELFF. DNA for the CDR3: TGCGCCAGCAGCGCGACAACCGGGGAGCTGTTTTTT.

This clonotype was seen a few times. The rearrangement uses TRBV12-3 or TRBV12-4 and TRBJ1-4; 7 positions match TRBD1. J was trimmed by 8 bases and V by 6 bases; bases with no gene match: 15. The CDR3 covers 16 residues. As DNA, the CDR3 is TGTGCCAGCAGCCATCGAGAGACAGGGTCGGGAGAAAAACTGTTTTTT. It translates to CASSHRETGSGEKLFF.

This clonotype was counted at least ten times. V and J are TRBV7-9 and TRBJ2-5; D tentatively fits TRBD1 or TRBD2 (5 bases each). V lost 1 base and J lost 4, with 13 bases in between. This CDR3 contains 15 residues. The germline V gene encodes CDR1 SEHNR and CDR2 FQNEAQ (reference sequence). The CDR3 protein is CASSLGGGVGETQYF. DNA of the CDR3: TGTGCCAGCAGCTTAGGTGGGGGTGTGGGAGAGACCCAGTACTTC.

The J gene is TRBJ2-7, the V gene TRBV5-6; no reliable D call. CDR1 and CDR2 from the germline V gene are SGHDT and YYEEEE. The V and J ends lost 0 bases and 0 bases respectively, with 10 bases between them. The CDR3 covers 15 residues. This chain's CDR3 is CASSLVFPSSYEQYF. CDR3 DNA sequence: TGTGCCAGCAGCTTGGTGTTTCCTAGCTCCTACGAGCAGTACTTC.

The table lists this clonotype with many counts. This sequence joins TRBV2 and TRBJ1-2, with D unresolved. V lost 5 bases, J lost 8 bases, and 12 bases lay in between. Germline CDR1 is SNHLY and CDR2 is FYNNEI. CDR3 size: 12 residues. CDR3 residues: CASSPDRGGYTF. CDR3 sequence (DNA): TGTGCCAGCAGTCCGGACCGGGGAGGCTACACCTTC.

With regard to this clonotype: Without the conserved terminal phenylalanine or tryptophan, this CDR3 likely stems from a read error. The chain has TRBV5-1 and TRBJ2-5; TRBD1 is a possible D gene (5 bases). Germline assignment: CDR1 SGHRS and CDR2 YFSETQ. V was clipped by 0 bases and J by 4 bases, with 7 bases between them. The CDR3 length is 13 residues. CDR3 sequence: CASSLGGSETQYV. CDR3 sequence (DNA): TGCGCCAGCAGCTTGGGGGGCTCAGAGACCCAGTACGTC.

The gene calls are TRBV7-9 and TRBJ1-2; D gene unclear. CDR3 length: 16 residues. The ends were cut back, 1 base at V and 4 bases at J, with 16 bases in the middle. Germline V CDR1 and CDR2: SEHNR, FQNEAQ (reference sequence). This CDR3 reads CASSLGGRLAGYGYTF. The CDR3 DNA reads TGTGCCAGCAGCTTAGGGGGTCGCCTTGCGGGCTATGGCTACACCTTC.

In its sample, this clonotype was seen a few times. One junction end disagrees with the germline gene, perhaps due to a read error. J is TRBJ1-1 and V is TRBV10-3; 7 bases fit TRBD1. This CDR3 is built from 14 residues. In germline, CDR1 is ENHRY, CDR2 SYGVKD. The CDR3 region is CASSRGTVVTEAFF. For the CDR3, the DNA is TGTGCCAGCAGTCGCGGGACAGTAGTCACTGAAGCTTTCTTT.

In this sample, this clonotype turned up a few times. This rearrangement joins TRBV4-1 to TRBJ2-7; TRBD1 matches 9 bases. This CDR3 comprises 14 residues. With V trimmed by 3 bases and J by 3 bases, 3 bases remained unmatched. CDR1 and CDR2 (germline): MGHRA, YSYEKL. The CDR3 spells CASSHAGQGYEQYF. In DNA, the CDR3 is TGCGCCAGCAGCCATGCGGGACAGGGCTACGAGCAGTACTTC.

This sequence joins TRBV9 and TRBJ2-7; TRBD2 is a possible D gene (5 bases). There are 15 residues in the CDR3. The germline V gene has CDR1 SGDLS and CDR2 YYNGEE. Trimming shortened V by 4 bases and J by 3 bases, and 17 bases separated the two germline ends. CDR3: CASSLEASSGYEQYF. CDR3 in DNA: TGTGCCAGCAGCTTAGAGGCCAGCAGCGGCTACGAGCAGTACTTC.

J is TRBJ1-1 and V is TRBV2; 8 positions match TRBD1. The germline gives CDR1 SNHLY, CDR2 FYNNEI. The CDR3 covers 16 residues. V gave up 4 bases and J gave up 4 bases; unmatched junction bases: 11. The CDR3 region has the DNA TGTGCCAGCAGTGCCAGGGGGCACGGAATCGGCACTGAAGCTTTCTTT. Translating it yields CASSARGHGIGTEAFF.